The clone carrying this T cell receptor beta chain showed up many times. What it recognizes is unknown. MiXCR, run by TCRdb on the RT-PCR reads, gives a single entry per CDR3 protein. Here the sample spans hundreds of thousands of distinct CDR3 sequences, around 8% being singletons. The CDR3 length is 16 residues. From germline, CDR1 is ENHRY and CDR2 SYGVKD. V lost 0 bases to trimming and J lost 3 bases; unmatched junction nucleotides: 6. This entry comes from a study of response to subunit inactivated influenza vaccine. General study points: Authors suggested each seasonal influenza vaccination recruits few new T cells.

Sequencing was performed on PBMCs from blood, taken about 24 months after vaccination. This clonotype originated in a man between 50 and 69 years old who received an inactivated influenza vaccine. The V and J genes are TRBV10-3 and TRBJ2-3; 7 nucleotides agree with TRBD1. CDR3 coding DNA: TGTGCCATCAGTGAGTCTTGGACACAGGGGACAGATACGCAGTATTTT. It encodes CAISESWTQGTDTQYF.